This paragraph covers one T cell receptor beta chain sequence. The naive CD8 fraction comprised CD45RO-negative cells positively selected for CCR7 and excluded terminally differentiated effector memory CD45RA+ cells. Generated by immunoSEQ multiplex PCR, the TCRdb table keeps only in-frame clones and is missing some. This table holds 2 million to 2.5 million clones, just under 95% found once. These data are taken from a study of shared clonotypes between healthy human individuals. The CDR3 has 14 amino acids. Per the germline V gene, CDR1 is SGHDT and CDR2 is YYEEEE. The V gene end was trimmed by 7 bases and the J gene end by 1 base; junction bases not matched to a gene: 7.

The sequenced sample consisted of naive CD8+ T cells sorted from blood. The clonotype comes from a man younger than 30 in good health. V and J are TRBV5-6 and TRBJ2-7, with 8 bases aligning to TRBD1. The DNA for the CDR3 is TGTGCCAGCTGGCCCCGGGACAGGTCCTACGAGCAGTACTTC. This sequence encodes CASWPRDRSYEQYF.